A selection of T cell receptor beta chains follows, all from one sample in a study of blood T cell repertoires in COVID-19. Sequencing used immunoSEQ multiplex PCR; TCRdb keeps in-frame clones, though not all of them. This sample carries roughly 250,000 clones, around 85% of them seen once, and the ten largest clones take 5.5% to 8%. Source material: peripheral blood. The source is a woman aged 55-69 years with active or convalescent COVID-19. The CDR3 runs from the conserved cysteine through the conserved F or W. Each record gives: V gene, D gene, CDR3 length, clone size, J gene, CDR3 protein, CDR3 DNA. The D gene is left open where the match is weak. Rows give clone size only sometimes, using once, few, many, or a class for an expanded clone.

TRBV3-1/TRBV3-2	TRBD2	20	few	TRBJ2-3	CASSQDLPLAGGLSTDTQYF	TGTGCCAGCAGCCAAGACCTACCGCTAGCGGGAGGGCTCAGCACAGATACGCAGTATTTT
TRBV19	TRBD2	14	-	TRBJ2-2	CASRPAGSGGELFF	TGTGCCAGTAGGCCAGCGGGGTCCGGCGGGGAGCTGTTTTTT
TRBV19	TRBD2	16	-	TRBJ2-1	CASSIGTTSGRSRQFF	TGTGCCAGTAGTATCGGGACGACTAGCGGGAGATCGAGGCAGTTCTTC
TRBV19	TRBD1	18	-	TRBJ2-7	CASRPGQGHVQGIYEQYF	TGTGCCAGTAGACCGGGACAGGGGCATGTTCAGGGTATCTACGAGCAGTACTTC
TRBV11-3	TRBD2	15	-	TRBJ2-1	CASSLVSGGGNEQFF	TGTGCCAGCAGCTTAGTATCGGGAGGAGGGAATGAGCAGTTCTTC
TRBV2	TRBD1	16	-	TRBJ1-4	CASSGTRDSANEKLFF	TGTGCCAGCAGTGGGACCCGGGACAGTGCTAATGAAAAACTGTTTTTT
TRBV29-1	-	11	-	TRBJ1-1	CSVVGQIEAFF	TGCAGCGTTGTGGGCCAAATTGAAGCTTTCTTT
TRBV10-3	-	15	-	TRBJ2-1	CAISERSGENNEQFF	TGTGCCATCAGTGAGCGATCAGGGGAGAACAATGAGCAGTTCTTC
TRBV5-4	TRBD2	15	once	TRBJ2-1	CASSFRLAGHNEQFF	TGTGCCAGCAGCTTTAGACTAGCGGGCCACAATGAGCAGTTCTTC
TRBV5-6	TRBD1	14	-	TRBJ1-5	CASRARDRGQPQHF	TGTGCCAGCAGAGCCCGGGACAGGGGACAGCCCCAGCATTTT
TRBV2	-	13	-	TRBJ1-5	CASTTGSRQPQHF	TGTGCCAGCACCACAGGGTCCCGCCAGCCCCAGCATTTT
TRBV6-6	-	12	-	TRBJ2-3	CASSALADTQYF	TGTGCCAGCTCTGCGTTGGCAGATACGCAGTATTTT
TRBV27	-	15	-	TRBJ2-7	CASRPAGRNSYEQYF	TGTGCCAGCAGACCAGCCGGCAGGAACTCCTACGAGCAGTACTTC
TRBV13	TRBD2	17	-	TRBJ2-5	CASSFVSSGGHQETQYF	TGTGCCAGCAGCTTTGTTTCTAGCGGGGGCCACCAAGAGACCCAGTACTTC
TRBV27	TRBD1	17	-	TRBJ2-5	CASSLSTGTGSGETQYF	TGTGCCAGCAGTTTATCTACCGGGACAGGGAGTGGGGAGACCCAGTACTTC
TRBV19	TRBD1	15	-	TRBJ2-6	CASSGQGGVANVLTF	TGTGCCAGTAGTGGACAGGGGGGGGTGGCCAACGTCCTGACTTTC
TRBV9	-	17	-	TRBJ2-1	CASSVGLRGDSYNEQFF	TGTGCCAGCAGCGTAGGCCTACGTGGTGACTCCTACAATGAGCAGTTCTTC
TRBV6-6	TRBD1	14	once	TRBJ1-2	CASSPGQIFYGYTF	TGTGCCAGCAGTCCGGGACAGATTTTCTATGGCTACACCTTC
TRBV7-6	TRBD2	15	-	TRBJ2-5	CASSALTGGRETQYF	TGTGCCAGCAGCGCCCTTACAGGCGGGAGGGAGACCCAGTACTTC
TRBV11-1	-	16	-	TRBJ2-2	CASSPGGGQNTGELFF	TGTGCCAGCAGCCCCGGCGGGGGCCAGAACACCGGGGAGCTGTTTTTT
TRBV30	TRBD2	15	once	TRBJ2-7	CAWSVGLAVSYEQYF	TGTGCCTGGAGTGTAGGACTAGCGGTCTCCTACGAGCAGTACTTC
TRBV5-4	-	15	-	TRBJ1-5	CASSLDPTVNQPQHF	TGTGCCAGCAGCTTGGATCCGACAGTTAATCAGCCCCAGCATTTT
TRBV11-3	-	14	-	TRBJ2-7	CASSLDEVGREQYF	TGTGCCAGCAGCTTAGATGAGGTGGGGAGAGAGCAGTACTTC
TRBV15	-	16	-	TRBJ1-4	CATSREGLQGYEKLFF	TGTGCCACCAGCAGAGAGGGGCTTCAGGGTTATGAAAAACTGTTTTTT
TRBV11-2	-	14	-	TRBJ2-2	CASSLGRAAGELFF	TGTGCCAGCAGCTTGGGGCGCGCCGCCGGGGAGCTGTTTTTT
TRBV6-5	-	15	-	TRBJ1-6	CASSYSIAGQSPLHF	TGTGCCAGCAGTTACTCGATTGCAGGTCAATCACCCCTCCACTTT
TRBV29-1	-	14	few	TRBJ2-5	CSVEDGRTRETQYF	TGCAGCGTTGAAGATGGGAGAACCCGGGAGACCCAGTACTTC